The rows below give T cell receptor beta chains drawn from one sample of a study of cytomegalovirus exposure and HLA in healthy donors. Clones were read by immunoSEQ multiplex PCR, and TCRdb kept only the in-frame ones, dropping some. The data contain 90,000 to 140,000 clones, about 70% of them singletons. The sequenced material came from PBMCs. Every receptor here comes from a man younger than 40 in good health and CMV-seronegative. Each CDR3 is given with its conserved first and last residue. Each record gives: V gene, CDR3 protein.

TRBV30	CAWSRTGIGMNTEAFF
TRBV9	CASSVGSGLYNEQFF
TRBV5-6	CASSLWWQSNYGYTF
TRBV4-1	CASSQLTSGYEQYF
TRBV7-2	CASSFGGGSNQPQHF
TRBV4-2	CASSQDQTGGYEQYF
TRBV29-1	CSAHGGRETQYF
TRBV9	CASSVERQPSNGKLFF
TRBV19	CASSEGNTEAFF
TRBV9	CASSEGPRTDTQYF
TRBV25-1	CASSEPAGGGETQYF
TRBV5-1	CASTPGTGGIDEQFF
TRBV9	CASSDERELGEQYF
TRBV2	CASFDRGFSGANVLTF
TRBV11-2	CASSPQRTGNEQYF
TRBV6-6	CASSYSDRGSEKLFF
TRBV7-8	CASSLRTGDGYTF
TRBV29-1	CSVEDGTGGGYTF
TRBV7-2	CASSLGIAGHSYNEQFF
TRBV30	CAWSVGGQANYNSPLHF
TRBV28	CASSNRVNYNEQFF
TRBV6-6	CASSDRGGYEQYF
TRBV5-1	CASSSEGGAYEQYF
TRBV7-7	CASSLVQGTGELFF
TRBV4-2	CASSQDRQGAFETQYF
TRBV6-6	CASKKGGQPQHF
TRBV30	CAWSVQGVVYEQYF
TRBV2	CASSEQGPRYNEQFF
TRBV27	CASTGQGAGKETQYF
TRBV5-1	CASSRTDRENNEQFF
TRBV2	CASSAGQDYGYTF
TRBV19	CASSIDRTENQPQHF
TRBV4-2	CASSQGRDSYNEQFF
TRBV7-3	CASSLMGRDTDSPLHF
TRBV5-4	CASSLALSSDSYEQYF
TRBV18	CASQWRLQGGPLQETQYF
TRBV30	CAWSAPGQFNQPQHF
TRBV4-1	CASSQDPGQRGQFF
TRBV7-3	CASSLKYGRAAGANVLTF
TRBV18	CASSPPGTGIGYTF
TRBV7-3	CASSPQGTKYNEQFF
TRBV5-4	CASSPLAGGGNIQYF
TRBV5-1	CASSLEPGVYYEQYF
TRBV30	CAWSGFVSSYEQYF
TRBV12-5	CASAEPGHRYTEAFF
TRBV7-9	CASSPALIRPFF
TRBV6-5	CASSHRDRYYEQYF
TRBV30	CAWAAGTGISYEQYF
TRBV13	CASSLGHLEKLFF
TRBV5-6	CASSLGQGITEAFF
TRBV6-1	CASSEGRPEQYF
TRBV11-2	CASSFLGGGYGEAFF
TRBV28	CASKVQGHTGELFF
TRBV29-1	CSARPNMNTEAFF
TRBV7-9	CASSPGQGGYTEAFF